This TCR beta chain was profiled in a study of shared clonotypes between healthy human individuals. Study-wide results and limits: The rarefaction results pointed to incomplete sorted-subset sequencing despite large depth. Generation probabilities of non-shared clonotypes were lower (relative to those shared by all four donors).

Cells designated naive CD8 were CD45RO-negative and were positively selected for CCR7, with terminally differentiated effector memory CD45RA+ cells excluded. The CDR3 loop spans 15 amino acids. Germline CDR1 and CDR2: SGDLS and YYNGEE. V was trimmed by 0 bases and J by 0 bases, leaving 10 bases between them. Each sorted subset replicate got 200 ng genomic DNA, roughly 30,000 genomes. The protocol was immunoSEQ multiplex PCR, while the TCRdb copy is restricted to in-frame clones and leaves out a portion. The data hold about 2 million clones, with about 95% observed a single time. A word on this clone: The antigen remains unidentified. This CDR3 is also generated by other DNA sequences in the sample.

This TCR was sampled from a man younger than 35 in good health. The specimen sequenced was naive CD8+ T cells sorted from blood. The chain has TRBV9 and TRBJ2-7; D is unclear. CDR3 bases: TGTGCCAGCAGCGTAGCAGCAGGAATCTCCTACGAGCAGTACTTC. Residues: CASSVAAGISYEQYF.